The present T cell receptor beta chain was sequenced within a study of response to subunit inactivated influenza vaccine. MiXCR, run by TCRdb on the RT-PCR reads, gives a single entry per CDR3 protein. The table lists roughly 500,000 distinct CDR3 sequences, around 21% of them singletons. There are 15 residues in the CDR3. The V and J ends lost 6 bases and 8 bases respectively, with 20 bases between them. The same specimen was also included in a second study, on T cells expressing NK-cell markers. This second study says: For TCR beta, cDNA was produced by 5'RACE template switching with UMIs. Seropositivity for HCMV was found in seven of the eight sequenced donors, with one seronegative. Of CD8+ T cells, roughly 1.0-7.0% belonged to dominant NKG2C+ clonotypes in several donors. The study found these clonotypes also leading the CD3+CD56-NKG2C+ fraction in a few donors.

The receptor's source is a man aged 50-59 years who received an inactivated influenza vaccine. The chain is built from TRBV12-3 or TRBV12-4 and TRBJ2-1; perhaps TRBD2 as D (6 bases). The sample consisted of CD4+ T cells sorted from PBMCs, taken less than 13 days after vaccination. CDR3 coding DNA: TGTGCCAGCAGCCGGTCGGGGGAGAGGGTACATGAGCAGTTCTTC. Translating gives CASSRSGERVHEQFF.